This TCR beta chain was sequenced in a study of tumor-infiltrating lymphocytes in primary liver carcinoma. As concerns this clonotype: Its antigen is undetermined. This is likely a read error, given that the CDR3 carries no conserved phenylalanine or tryptophan at its end.

RNA and DNA were co-extracted from about 20-30 mg of unsorted bulk tissue. Patients underwent resection of primary liver carcinoma. No treatment had been given to the patients, who were chronically infected with HBV. The CDR3 runs to 12 residues. V was cut by 2 bases and J by 9 bases, with 5 bases left in between. The germline V gene has CDR1 LGHNA and CDR2 YNFKEQ. General observations from the study: Only around 8-25% of top clones occurred in all five tumor regions.

The input was 400 to 500 ng total RNA; TCR beta cDNA was made from it with a constant-region primer. Three nested multiplex PCR rounds, a slightly modified ARM-PCR method, built the TCR beta libraries. It was with TRBV1-TRBV30 forward primers and a C-beta reverse primer that the first two PCR rounds were run, at roughly 10 cycles each. From the multiplex PCR reads, TCRdb called clonotypes with MiXCR, one entry per CDR3 protein. The table includes 40,000 to 50,000 distinct CDR3 sequences, about 73% detected once. This sequence originates from a man between 35 and 55 years old with primary liver carcinoma and hepatitis B virus infection. The chain has TRBV4-2 and TRBJ1-6; D unclear. Sequenced input: liver tumor tissue from sampling region 3. As for subset: tumor region T3, left-lateral pole. DNA for the CDR3: TGTGCCAGCAGCCAATACGTTTCACCCCTCCACTAT. Translated: CASSQYVSPLHY.